The 32 T cell receptor beta chains listed next were all sequenced from one sample in a study of CD8+CD57+ T cells in acquired aplastic anemia. Genomic DNA constituted the template upon which TCR beta VDJ and CDR3 profiling was performed. From the reads, TCRdb called clonotypes with MiXCR, one entry per CDR3 protein. The sample lists about 160,000 distinct CDR3 sequences; about 50% were seen once. Only patients with CD8+CD57+ cell expansion on flow cytometry were chosen for sequencing. The material sequenced was sorted CD4+, CD8+, or CD8+CD57+ T cells (not recorded which) from PBMCs. The source is a human donor with aplastic anemia.

This clonotype was found a few times. The chain combines TRBV2 with TRBJ1-2, with D unresolved. V shed 6 bases and J shed 0 bases, with 5 bases lying between them. Germline V lookup: CDR1 SNHLY, CDR2 FYNNEI. The CDR3 contains 12 residues. CDR3 in amino acids: CASRGTNYGYTF. As DNA, the CDR3 is TGTGCCAGCAGGGGAACTAACTATGGCTACACCTTC.

The rearrangement uses TRBV29-1 and TRBJ1-2, with TRBD1 identical over 7 bases. After removal of 3 bases from V and 4 bases from J, the junction contained 5 bases not matched to a gene. This CDR3 comprises 13 residues. Germline V gene data show CDR1 as SQVTM and CDR2 as ANQGSEA. The CDR3 here is CSVEMGQIYGYTF. Here the CDR3 DNA reads TGCAGCGTTGAGATGGGACAGATCTATGGCTACACCTTC.

The chain employs TRBV7-9 and TRBJ2-7; no clear D. The CDR3 length is 11 residues. Germline-derived CDR1 and CDR2 are SEHNR and FQNEAQ (reference sequence). As DNA, the CDR3 is TGTGCTCTGGCCGTCGGCGACGAGCAGTACTTC. It codes for CALAVGDEQYF.

Remarks on this clonotype: A much larger clone is a single base away; this may be a read error. The V gene is TRBV5-4, the J gene TRBJ1-2, with unresolved D. The CDR3 is 14 amino acids. CDR1 SGHNT and CDR2 YYREEE come from the germline V gene (reference sequence). Trimming shortened V by 5 bases and J by 5 bases, and 16 bases separated the two germline ends. CDR3 sequence reads: CASRYTAVGYGYTF. The CDR3 DNA reads as TGTGCCAGCAGATATACAGCGGTTGGTTATGGCTACACCTTC.

This clonotype was seen a few times. The chain recombines TRBV10-1 with TRBJ1-5, with a tentative D call TRBD1 (5 bases). The CDR3 has 13 residues. Deletions cut 6 bases from V and 1 base from J, with 7 bases between. Germline CDR1 reads WNHNN; CDR2 reads SYGVQD (reference sequence). The CDR3 DNA reads TGCGCCAGCAGCCGGGACAGCAATCAGCCCCAGCATTTT. This sequence encodes CASSRDSNQPQHF.

The rearrangement joins TRBV4-2 to TRBJ1-1; D is perhaps TRBD1 (6 bases). V dropped 0 bases and J dropped 1 base, with 12 bases sitting between them. In germline, CDR1 is LGHNA, CDR2 YNFKEQ. The CDR3 covers 16 residues. CDR3 DNA: TGTGCCAGCAGCCAAGATCGGGAACAGGGGAACACTGAAGCTTTCTTT. As protein: CASSQDREQGNTEAFF.

This clonotype occurred many times. The chain links TRBV11-1 to TRBJ2-1; D gene unclear. The V end lost 6 bases, the J end lost 9 bases, and 18 bases lay between the germline ends. Germline-derived CDR1 and CDR2 are SGHAT and FQDESV (reference sequence). The CDR3 extends over 14 amino acids. CDR3 in amino acids: CASSHPSVLVEQFF. CDR3 nucleotide sequence: TGTGCCAGCAGTCATCCCTCCGTGTTAGTTGAGCAGTTCTTC.

There are a few counts of this clonotype. The V and J genes are TRBV30 and TRBJ2-5; D possibly corresponds to TRBD2 (5 bases). Looked up from germline, CDR1 is GTSNPN and CDR2 is SVGIG (reference sequence). This CDR3 region has 13 residues. V lost 0 bases, J lost 2 bases, and 7 bases lay in between. The CDR3 DNA follows: TGTGCCTGGAGTGTACGAGGGCAAGAGACCCAGTACTTC. This gives the protein CAWSVRGQETQYF.

This clonotype came up many times. The chain couples TRBV5-1 to TRBJ1-6; TRBD1 might be the D (5 bases). The germline V gene has CDR1 SGHRS and CDR2 YFSETQ. Trimming removed 0 bases from V and 7 bases from J, with 8 bases in between. This CDR3 has 14 residues. The CDR3 DNA reads TGCGCCAGCAGCTTGGGGGACGGGAATTCACCCCTCCACTTT. It codes for CASSLGDGNSPLHF.

This clonotype occurred a few times. The V and J genes are TRBV29-1 and TRBJ2-3; 9 nucleotides agree with TRBD2. The CDR3 runs 12 residues. V shed 7 bases and J 4 bases; nucleotides not matched to a gene: 3. Germline assignment: CDR1 SQVTM and CDR2 ANQGSEA. The CDR3 DNA is TGCAGCGGCGGGAGGGCCCCAGATACGCAGTATTTT. Translated, it gives CSGGRAPDTQYF.

The chain joins TRBV29-1 to TRBJ1-3; a possible D gene is TRBD1 (5 bases). There are 14 residues in the CDR3. V was trimmed by 7 bases and J by 3 bases, leaving 16 bases between them. Germline assignment: CDR1 SQVTM and CDR2 ANQGSEA. CDR3 sequence: CSASEGARGNTIYF. CDR3 bases: TGCAGCGCCAGTGAAGGGGCGCGTGGAAACACCATATATTTT. The entire variable domain, with the rest obtained from reference TRBV29-1 and TRBJ1-3, is as follows: SAVISQKPSRDICQRGTSLTIQCQVDSQVTMMFWYRQQPGQSLTLIATANQGSEATYESGFVIDKFPISRPNLTFSTLTVSNMSPEDSSIYLCSASEGARGNTIYFGEGSWLTVV.

This clonotype was seen ten or more times. J is TRBJ1-2 and V is TRBV6-1; no firm D call. Between the trimmed V and J ends, which lost 6 bases and 1 base, there was a span of 12 bases. Germline-derived CDR1 and CDR2 are MNHNS and SASEGT. The length of the CDR3 is 14 residues. CDR3 loop: CASSLQAGNYGYTF. For the CDR3, the DNA is TGTGCCAGCAGCCTTCAAGCGGGTAACTATGGCTACACCTTC.

The CDR3 sequence: CASSQGVAGEGETQYF. CDR3 DNA sequence: TGCGCCAGCAGCCAGGGGGTAGCGGGAGAAGGGGAGACCCAGTACTTC. The chain combines TRBV4-3 with TRBJ2-5; TRBD2 matches 9 bases. With 3 bases clipped from V and 5 bases from J, the junction kept 10 bases outside the gene matches. CDR1 and CDR2 (germline): LGHNA, YSLEER. There are 16 residues in the CDR3.

The chain has TRBV13 and TRBJ2-7; weak D call: TRBD2 (6 bases). Germline V gene sequence: CDR1 PRHDT, CDR2 FYEKMQ (reference sequence). The CDR3 contains 12 residues. V was shortened by 5 bases and J by 7 bases, with 12 bases between the two germline ends. For the CDR3, the DNA is TGTGCCAGCAGCGACCTAGCGAGTGAGCAGTACTTC. The encoded protein is CASSDLASEQYF. The whole variable domain, filled in from reference TRBV13 and TRBJ2-7, reads AAGVIQSPRHLIKEKRETATLKCYPIPRHDTVYWYQQGPGQDPQFLISFYEKMQSDKGSIPDRFSAQQFSDYHSELNMSSLELGDSALYFCASSDLASEQYFGPGTRLTVT.

There are many counts of this clonotype. The chain couples TRBV12-3 or TRBV12-4 to TRBJ2-5; TRBD1 matches 8 bases. The V gene end was trimmed by 6 bases and the J gene end by 3 bases; junction bases not matched to a gene: 3. The CDR3 sequence is 13 residues long. CDR3 in DNA: TGTGCCAGCAGACCGACAGGGGAAGAGACCCAGTACTTC. This gives the protein CASRPTGEETQYF.

This chain links TRBV20-1 with TRBJ2-7, with D perhaps TRBD1 (5 bases). CDR1 and CDR2 from the germline V gene are DFQATT and SNEGSKA (reference sequence). V shed 6 bases and J shed 4 bases, with 10 bases lying between them. The CDR3 consists of 11 residues. The CDR3 DNA reads TGCAGTGCAAATCAGGGATACGAGCAGTACTTC. Translated: CSANQGYEQYF.

This CDR3 reads CASRQDRPEAFF. As DNA, the CDR3 is TGTGCCAGCAGGCAGGACCGTCCGGAAGCTTTCTTT. The chain couples TRBV12-3 or TRBV12-4 to TRBJ1-1; no clear D gene. V lost 6 bases, J lost 8 bases, and 13 bases lay in between. The CDR3 loop spans 12 amino acids.

The V gene is TRBV9, the J gene TRBJ1-1; D might be TRBD1 (6 bases). V dropped 3 bases and J dropped 1 base, with 10 bases sitting between them. Germline assignment: CDR1 SGDLS and CDR2 YYNGEE. The CDR3 loop spans 14 amino acids. In DNA, the CDR3 is TGTGCCAGCAGCGCTCCGACAGGGAACACTGAAGCTTTCTTT. Translating it yields CASSAPTGNTEAFF.

V usage is TRBV12-3 or TRBV12-4 and J usage is TRBJ2-5; 9 bases are a match to TRBD1. Losses at the gene ends were 6 bases for V and 5 bases for J; bases not matched to a gene: 7. CDR3 length: 14 residues. CDR3 in DNA: TGTGCCAGCAGGACCGGGACAGGGCCCGAGACCCAGTACTTC. It translates to CASRTGTGPETQYF.

This clonotype was found a few times. The rearrangement uses TRBV7-9 and TRBJ2-5; no firm D call. The V end was cut by 1 base, the J end by 5 bases, with 8 bases between. From germline, CDR1 is SEHNR and CDR2 FQNEAQ (reference sequence). This CDR3 spans 13 amino acids. The CDR3 reads CASSLVEMETQYF. CDR3 DNA sequence: TGTGCCAGCAGCTTAGTCGAGATGGAGACCCAGTACTTC.

This clonotype was seen more than once but under ten times. The chain links TRBV4-1 to TRBJ2-1; 8 nucleotides match TRBD1. In germline, CDR1 is MGHRA, CDR2 YSYEKL. The J segment lost 4 bases and the V segment lost 3 bases, leaving 14 bases of the junction unmatched. This CDR3 comprises 18 residues. The CDR3 DNA reads TGCGCCAGCAGCCACAAGCTTCACCGGGACAGGATATACAATGAGCAGTTCTTC. This sequence encodes CASSHKLHRDRIYNEQFF.

Details on this clonotype: One end of the junction does not line up with germline, which may come from a read error. V usage is TRBV5-1 and J usage is TRBJ2-4; TRBD2 is a possible D gene (6 bases). The CDR3 has 17 amino acids. Germline V lookup: CDR1 SGHRS, CDR2 YFSETQ. CDR3 sequence: CASSLVGGGMSKNIQYF. The CDR3 DNA reads TGCGCCAGCAGCTTGGTCGGGGGAGGAATGTCCAAAAACATTCAGTACTTT.

This chain connects TRBV2 to TRBJ1-4, with TRBD1 matching over 8 bases. The CDR3 has 13 residues. J gave up 6 bases and V 6 bases, and 3 bases lay outside the gene matches. Germline CDR1 SNHLY, CDR2 FYNNEI. CDR3 DNA: TGTGCCAGCAGGGACAGGGTTGATGAAAAACTGTTTTTT. It translates to CASRDRVDEKLFF.

Ten or more counts support this clonotype. The chain couples TRBV29-1 to TRBJ1-1; TRBD1 might be the D (5 bases). Trimming stripped 7 bases from V and 4 bases from J, with 13 bases between. In germline, CDR1 is SQVTM, CDR2 ANQGSEA. The CDR3 sequence is 12 residues long. CDR3 DNA sequence: TGCAGCGGGGCGGCAGGGAGCACTGAAGCTTTCTTT. Its protein is CSGAAGSTEAFF.

Only one count was recorded for this clonotype. Germline is not matched at one junction end, which may reflect a read error. J is TRBJ2-4 and V is TRBV15, with 9 positions matching TRBD1. The CDR3 is 16 residues long. Germline lookup yields CDR1 LNHNV and CDR2 YYDKDF (reference sequence). CDR3 in amino acids: CATSSGQGLAKSIQYF. DNA of the CDR3: TGTGCCACCAGCAGTGGACAGGGGCTGGCCAAAAGCATTCAGTACTTC.

A note on this clonotype: An end of the junction does not agree with germline; a read error may underlie this. This chain connects TRBV25-1 to TRBJ1-3; 8 bases match TRBD1. CDR3 length equals 14 residues. CDR1 and CDR2 (germline): MGHDK, SYGVNS. The CDR3 bases are TGTGCCGGCAGTAAGACAGGGGCGGGAAACACCATATATTTT. Translated: CAGSKTGAGNTIYF.

V is TRBV25-1 and J is TRBJ2-2; 7 nucleotides match TRBD1. Germline V CDR1 and CDR2: MGHDK, SYGVNS. J was trimmed by 7 bases and V by 6 bases; bases with no gene match: 14. The CDR3 spans 16 residues. CDR3 coding DNA: TGTGCCAGCAGGTCAAATTTACAGGGGAGCGGCGGGGAGCTGTTTTTT. Translating gives CASRSNLQGSGGELFF.

The chain joins TRBV24-1 to TRBJ2-1; D possibly corresponds to TRBD1 (6 bases). The CDR3 sequence is 14 residues long. CDR1 KGHDR and CDR2 SFDVKD come from the germline V gene. Trimming shortened V by 3 bases and J by 6 bases, and 11 bases separated the two germline ends. The CDR3 is CATSDRTAVNEQFF. CDR3 in DNA: TGTGCCACCAGTGATCGGACAGCCGTCAATGAGCAGTTCTTC.

About this clonotype itself: In this CDR3 the conserved last residue, phenylalanine or tryptophan, is missing, so a read error is likely. The limits of the CDR3 on the DNA are not certain, so only TCRdb's listed CDR3 is given. The rearrangement uses TRBV7-6 and TRBJ2-2; TRBD2, as called in the table, went unchecked against the DNA. The CDR3 is 10 residues long, ends included. Germline V lookup: CDR1 SGHVS, CDR2 FNYEAQ. The CDR3 reads CASSPPTSKY.

Concerning this clonotype itself: This may arise from a read error, as a much more abundant clone is one base away. The conserved phenylalanine or tryptophan normally closing the CDR3 is absent here, so this likely arose from a read error. The rearrangement uses TRBV4-3 and TRBJ1-1, with D uncertain. The V and J ends lost 0 bases and 7 bases respectively, with 9 bases between them. CDR3 length: 13 amino acids. Germline CDR1 and CDR2: LGHNA and YSLEER. In nucleotides, the CDR3 is TGCGCCAGCAGCCAAGATGGTAAGGGTGAAGCTTTCCTT. This translates into CASSQDGKGEAFL.

This clonotype has at least ten counts. The chain has TRBV10-3 and TRBJ2-7, with a weak D call TRBD2 (6 bases). V dropped 6 bases and J dropped 0 bases, with 12 bases sitting between them. Germline CDR1 reads ENHRY; CDR2 reads SYGVKD. The CDR3 runs to 14 residues. The CDR3 is CAIRDGTLSYEQYF. The CDR3, as DNA: TGTGCCATCAGGGACGGGACTCTCTCCTACGAGCAGTACTTC.

For this clonotype: A much larger clone is a single base away; this may be a read error. The rearrangement links TRBV5-1 to TRBJ1-5; D possibly corresponds to TRBD1 (6 bases). CDR3 length equals 15 residues. The germline gives CDR1 SGHRS, CDR2 YFSETQ. Trimming took off 0 bases at V and 5 bases at J, with 12 bases between the two ends. The CDR3 loop reads CASSLAGGRDQPQHF. The CDR3 region has the DNA TGCGCCAGCAGCTTGGCCGGGGGCAGGGATCAGCCCCAGCATTTT. Full variable domain (remainder filled in from reference TRBV5-1 and TRBJ1-5): KAGVTQTPRYLIKTRGQQVTLSCSPISGHRSVSWYQQTPGQGLQFLFEYFSETQRNKGNFPGRFSGRQFSNSRSEMNVSTLELGDSALYLCASSLAGGRDQPQHFGDGTRLSIL.